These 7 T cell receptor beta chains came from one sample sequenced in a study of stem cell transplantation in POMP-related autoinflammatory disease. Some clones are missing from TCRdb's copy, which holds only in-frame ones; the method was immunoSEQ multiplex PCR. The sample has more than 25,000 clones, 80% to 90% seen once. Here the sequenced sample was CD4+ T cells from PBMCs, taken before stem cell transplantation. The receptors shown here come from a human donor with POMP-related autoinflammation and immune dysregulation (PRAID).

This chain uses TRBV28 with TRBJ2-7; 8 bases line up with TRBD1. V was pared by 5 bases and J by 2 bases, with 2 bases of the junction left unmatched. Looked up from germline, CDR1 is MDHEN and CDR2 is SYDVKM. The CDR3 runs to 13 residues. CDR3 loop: CASSPGGTYEQYF. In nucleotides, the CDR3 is TGTGCCAGCAGTCCAGGGGGCACCTACGAGCAGTACTTC.

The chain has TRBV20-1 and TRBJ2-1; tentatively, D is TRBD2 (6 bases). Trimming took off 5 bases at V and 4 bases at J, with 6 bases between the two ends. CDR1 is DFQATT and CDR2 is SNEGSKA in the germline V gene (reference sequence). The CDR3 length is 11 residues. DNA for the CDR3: TGCAGTGCTGGGGGGTACAATGAGCAGTTCTTC. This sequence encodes CSAGGYNEQFF.

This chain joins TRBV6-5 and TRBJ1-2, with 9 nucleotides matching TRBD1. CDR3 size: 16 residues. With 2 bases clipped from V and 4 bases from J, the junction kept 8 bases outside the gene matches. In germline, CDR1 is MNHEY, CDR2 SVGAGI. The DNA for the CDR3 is TGTGCCAGCAGTTACCTATCCCGGACAGGGGCCTATGGCTACACCTTC. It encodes CASSYLSRTGAYGYTF.

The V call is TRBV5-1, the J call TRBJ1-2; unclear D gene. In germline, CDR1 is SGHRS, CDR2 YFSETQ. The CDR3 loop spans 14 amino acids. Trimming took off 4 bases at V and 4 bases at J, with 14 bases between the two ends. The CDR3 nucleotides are TGCGCCAGCAGCGCCGACTTGGTTGGCTATGGCTACACCTTC. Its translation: CASSADLVGYGYTF.

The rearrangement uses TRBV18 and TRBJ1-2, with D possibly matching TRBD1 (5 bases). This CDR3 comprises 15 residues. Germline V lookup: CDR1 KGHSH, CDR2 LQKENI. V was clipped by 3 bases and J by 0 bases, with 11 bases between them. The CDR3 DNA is TGTGCCAGCTCACCGGTCAGGGACCCTAACTATGGCTACACCTTC. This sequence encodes CASSPVRDPNYGYTF.

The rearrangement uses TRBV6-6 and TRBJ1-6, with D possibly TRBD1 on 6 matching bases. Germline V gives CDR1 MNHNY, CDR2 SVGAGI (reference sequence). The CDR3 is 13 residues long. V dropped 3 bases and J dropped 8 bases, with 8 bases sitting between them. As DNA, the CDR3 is TGTGCCAGCAGTTATTACAGGGATTCACCCCTCCACTTT. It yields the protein CASSYYRDSPLHF.

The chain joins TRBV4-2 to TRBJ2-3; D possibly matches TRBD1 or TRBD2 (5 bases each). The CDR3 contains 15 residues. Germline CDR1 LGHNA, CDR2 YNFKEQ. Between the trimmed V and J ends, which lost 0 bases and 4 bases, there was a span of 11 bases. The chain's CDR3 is CASSQEGPGPDTQYF. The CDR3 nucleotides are TGTGCCAGCAGCCAAGAAGGTCCGGGGCCAGATACGCAGTATTTT.